This TCR beta chain appears in the sequencing data of a study of blood T cell repertoires in COVID-19. Turning to the study itself: Donors in the United States, Italy and Spain gave samples during acute or convalescent COVID-19. Sources were T cells, B-cell-depleted T cells, or PBMCs; the material itself was cDNA or gDNA.

Study processing details: Reference gene primers were amplified, and this amplification served to estimate nucleated cell counts. Method: immunoSEQ multiplex PCR; TCRdb's copy keeps in-frame clones and lacks some. V, J and clone size reflect that table, while D and trimming were determined from the DNA. This sample carries 63,000 or so clones, 80% to 90% of them seen once, and the ten largest clones take around a tenth. This sequence originates from a human donor in a cohort sampled during active COVID-19. The sample comprised peripheral blood.

The CDR3 here is CSVATGTGYGYTF. For the CDR3, the DNA is TGCAGCGTTGCGACAGGGACAGGGTATGGCTACACCTTC. V is TRBV29-1 and J is TRBJ1-2; 9 bases line up with TRBD1. Germline CDR1 SQVTM, CDR2 ANQGSEA. The CDR3 has 13 residues. Trimming removed 4 bases from V and 5 bases from J; junction bases left unmatched: 5.